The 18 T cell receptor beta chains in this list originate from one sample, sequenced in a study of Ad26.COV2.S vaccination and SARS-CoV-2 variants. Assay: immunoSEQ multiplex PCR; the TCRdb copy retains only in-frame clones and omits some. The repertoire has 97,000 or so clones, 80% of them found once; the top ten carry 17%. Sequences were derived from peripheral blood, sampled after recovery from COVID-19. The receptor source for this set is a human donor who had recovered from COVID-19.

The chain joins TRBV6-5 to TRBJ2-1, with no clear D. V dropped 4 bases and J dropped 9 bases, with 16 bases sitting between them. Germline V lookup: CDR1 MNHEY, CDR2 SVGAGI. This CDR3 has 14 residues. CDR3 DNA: TGTGCCAGCAGTTCCACAGCCGCCTTCGTTGAGCAGTTCTTC. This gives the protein CASSSTAAFVEQFF.

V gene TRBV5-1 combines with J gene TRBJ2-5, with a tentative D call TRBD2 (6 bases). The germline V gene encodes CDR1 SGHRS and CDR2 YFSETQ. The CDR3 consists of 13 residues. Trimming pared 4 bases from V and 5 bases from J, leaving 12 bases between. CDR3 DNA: TGCGCCAGCAGCCGGGACTCTGACGAGACCCAGTACTTC. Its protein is CASSRDSDETQYF.

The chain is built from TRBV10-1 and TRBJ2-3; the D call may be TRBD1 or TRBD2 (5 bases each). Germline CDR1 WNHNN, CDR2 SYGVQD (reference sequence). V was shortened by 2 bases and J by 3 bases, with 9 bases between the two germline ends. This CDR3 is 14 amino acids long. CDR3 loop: CASSEGGKTDTQYF. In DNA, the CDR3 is TGCGCCAGCAGTGAGGGGGGAAAAACAGATACGCAGTATTTT.

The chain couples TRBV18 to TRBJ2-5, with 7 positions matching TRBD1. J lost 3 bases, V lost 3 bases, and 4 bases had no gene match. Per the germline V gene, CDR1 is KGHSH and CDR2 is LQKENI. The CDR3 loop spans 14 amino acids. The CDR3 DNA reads TGTGCCAGCTCACCGGTTACAGGGGAAGAGACCCAGTACTTC. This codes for CASSPVTGEETQYF.

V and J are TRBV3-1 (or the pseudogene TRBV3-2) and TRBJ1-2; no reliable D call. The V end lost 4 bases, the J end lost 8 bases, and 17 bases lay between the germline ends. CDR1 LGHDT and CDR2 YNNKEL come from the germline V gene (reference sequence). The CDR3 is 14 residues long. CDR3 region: CASSLEDSRRGYTF. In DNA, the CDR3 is TGTGCCAGCAGCCTCGAGGACTCCCGTCGGGGCTACACCTTC.

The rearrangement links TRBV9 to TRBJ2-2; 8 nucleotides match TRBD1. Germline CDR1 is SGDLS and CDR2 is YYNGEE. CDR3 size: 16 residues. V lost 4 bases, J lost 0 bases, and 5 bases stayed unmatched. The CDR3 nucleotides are TGTGCCAGCAGCTTAAGGGACAGGCCGAACACCGGGGAGCTGTTTTTT. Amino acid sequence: CASSLRDRPNTGELFF.

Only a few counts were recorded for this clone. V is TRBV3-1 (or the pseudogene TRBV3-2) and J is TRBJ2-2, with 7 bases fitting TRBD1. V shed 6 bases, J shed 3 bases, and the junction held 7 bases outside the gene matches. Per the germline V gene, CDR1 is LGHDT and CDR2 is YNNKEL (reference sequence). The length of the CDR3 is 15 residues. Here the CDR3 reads CASRDRQGYTGELFF. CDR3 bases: TGTGCCAGCAGGGACAGACAGGGCTACACCGGGGAGCTGTTTTTT.

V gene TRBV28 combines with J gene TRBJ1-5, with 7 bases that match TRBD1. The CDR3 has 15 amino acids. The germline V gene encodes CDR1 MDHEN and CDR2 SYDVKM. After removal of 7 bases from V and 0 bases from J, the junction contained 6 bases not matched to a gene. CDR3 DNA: TGTGCCAGCACTCCGACAGGGAATAGCAATCAGCCCCAGCATTTT. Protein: CASTPTGNSNQPQHF.

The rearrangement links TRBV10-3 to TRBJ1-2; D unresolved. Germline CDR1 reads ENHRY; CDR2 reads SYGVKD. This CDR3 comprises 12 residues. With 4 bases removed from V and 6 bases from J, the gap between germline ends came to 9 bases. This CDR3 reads CAISGTVDGYTF. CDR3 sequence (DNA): TGTGCCATCAGTGGGACGGTGGATGGCTACACCTTC.

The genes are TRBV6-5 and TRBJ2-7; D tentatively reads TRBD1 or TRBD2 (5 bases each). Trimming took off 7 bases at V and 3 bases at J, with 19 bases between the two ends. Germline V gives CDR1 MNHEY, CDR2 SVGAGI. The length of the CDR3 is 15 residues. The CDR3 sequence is CASTKIGTAVYEQYF. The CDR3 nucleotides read TGTGCCAGCACCAAAATCGGGACGGCCGTCTACGAGCAGTACTTC.

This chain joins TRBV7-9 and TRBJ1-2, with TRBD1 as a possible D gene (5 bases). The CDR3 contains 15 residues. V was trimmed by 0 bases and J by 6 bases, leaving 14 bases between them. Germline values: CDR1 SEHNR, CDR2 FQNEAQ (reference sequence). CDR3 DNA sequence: TGTGCCAGCAGCTTAGCTGGGGCGGGACCAAATGGCTACACCTTC. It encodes CASSLAGAGPNGYTF.

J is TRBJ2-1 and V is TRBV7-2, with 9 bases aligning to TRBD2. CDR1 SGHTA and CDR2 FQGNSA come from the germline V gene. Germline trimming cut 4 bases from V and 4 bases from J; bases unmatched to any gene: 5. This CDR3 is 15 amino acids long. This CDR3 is CASSSLAGVYNEQFF. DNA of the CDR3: TGTGCCAGCAGCTCACTAGCGGGCGTTTACAATGAGCAGTTCTTC.

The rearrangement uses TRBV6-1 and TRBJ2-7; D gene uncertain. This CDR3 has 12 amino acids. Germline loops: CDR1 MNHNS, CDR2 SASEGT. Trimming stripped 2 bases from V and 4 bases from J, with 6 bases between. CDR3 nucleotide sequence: TGTGCCAGCAGTGAACCTGTTTACGAGCAGTACTTC. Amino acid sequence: CASSEPVYEQYF.

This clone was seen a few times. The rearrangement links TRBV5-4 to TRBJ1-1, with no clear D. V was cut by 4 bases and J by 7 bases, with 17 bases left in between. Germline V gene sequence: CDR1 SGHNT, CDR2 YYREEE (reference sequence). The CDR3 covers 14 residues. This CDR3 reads CASSDDRPLSEAFF. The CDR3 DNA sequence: TGTGCCAGCAGCGATGACCGGCCCCTCAGTGAAGCTTTCTTT.

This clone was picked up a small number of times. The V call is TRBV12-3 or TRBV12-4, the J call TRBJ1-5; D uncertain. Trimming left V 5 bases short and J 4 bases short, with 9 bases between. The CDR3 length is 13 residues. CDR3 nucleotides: TGTGCCAGCAGTCGAAGGGAGAATCAGCCCCAGCATTTT. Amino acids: CASSRRENQPQHF.

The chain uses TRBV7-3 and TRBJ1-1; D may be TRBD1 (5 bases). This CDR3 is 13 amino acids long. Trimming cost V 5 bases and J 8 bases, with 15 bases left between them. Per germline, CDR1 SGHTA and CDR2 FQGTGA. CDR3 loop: CASSRFHGAEAFF. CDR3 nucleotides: TGTGCCAGCAGCCGCTTCCACGGGGCAGAAGCTTTCTTT.

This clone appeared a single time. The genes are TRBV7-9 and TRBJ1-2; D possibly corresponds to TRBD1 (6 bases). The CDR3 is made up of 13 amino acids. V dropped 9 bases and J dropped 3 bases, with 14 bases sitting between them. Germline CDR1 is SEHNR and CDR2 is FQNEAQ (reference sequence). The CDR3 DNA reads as TGTGCCAGGGATACAGGGAGCTACTATGGCTACACCTTC. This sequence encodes CARDTGSYYGYTF.

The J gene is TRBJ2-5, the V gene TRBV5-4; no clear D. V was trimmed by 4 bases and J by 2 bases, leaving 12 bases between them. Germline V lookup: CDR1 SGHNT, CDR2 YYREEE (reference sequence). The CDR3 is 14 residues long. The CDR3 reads CASSRPQEQETQYF. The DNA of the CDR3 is TGTGCCAGCAGCCGACCCCAAGAGCAAGAGACCCAGTACTTC.